The 14 T cell receptor beta chains below come from one sample, sequenced in a study of siplizumab effects on memory and regulatory T cells. Measured with immunoSEQ multiplex PCR; TCRdb has only the in-frame clones, and not every one. The table includes about 97,000 clones, 80% to 95% detected once. The specimen sequenced was non-Treg CD4+ T cells sorted from blood. The receptor set was obtained from a human donor in good health.

This clone was detected once. The chain's CDR3 is CASSKGDRGRYEQYF. DNA of the CDR3: TGTGCCAGCAGCAAAGGGGACAGGGGGAGATACGAGCAGTACTTC. V and J are TRBV21-1 and TRBJ2-7; the DNA was not used to check the table's D call, TRBD1. TRBV21-1 is a documented pseudogene. This CDR3 is built from 15 residues.

This chain connects TRBV5-1 to TRBJ2-7; 9 bases align to TRBD2. The CDR3 length is 16 residues. Germline CDR1 and CDR2: SGHRS and YFSETQ. The V gene end was trimmed by 0 bases and the J gene end by 3 bases; junction bases not matched to a gene: 7. CDR3 sequence reads: CASSLGASGMGYEQYF. For the CDR3, the DNA is TGCGCCAGCAGCTTGGGGGCTAGCGGGATGGGCTACGAGCAGTACTTC.

The rearrangement links TRBV6-1 to TRBJ2-4, with TRBD2 matching over 7 bases. The CDR3 consists of 14 residues. The trim removed 4 bases at V and 5 bases at J, leaving 5 bases unmatched. Germline CDR1 is MNHNS and CDR2 is SASEGT. The CDR3 DNA follows: TGTGCCAGCAGTGCCGGCGGGAGTGAAAACATTCAGTACTTC. It codes for CASSAGGSENIQYF.

DNA of the CDR3: TGTGCCAGCAGTTTTCGCAGCCAAGAGACCCAGTACTTC. Its protein is CASSFRSQETQYF. V and J are TRBV28 and TRBJ2-5; D gene unclear. CDR3 length: 13 residues. Looked up from germline, CDR1 is MDHEN and CDR2 is SYDVKM. V gave up 3 bases and J gave up 1 base, with 6 bases separating them.

The rearrangement links TRBV7-2 to TRBJ2-3; D is unclear. Germline V gives CDR1 SGHTA, CDR2 FQGNSA. This CDR3 region has 13 residues. V lost 5 bases and J lost 0, with 6 bases in between. The CDR3 sequence: CASSEESTDTQYF. In nucleotides, the CDR3 is TGTGCCAGCAGCGAGGAGAGCACAGATACGCAGTATTTT.

The chain employs TRBV2 and TRBJ1-2; D gene uncertain. V lost 4 bases to trimming and J lost 4 bases, with 7 bases between them. The CDR3 runs to 12 residues. Germline V gene sequence: CDR1 SNHLY, CDR2 FYNNEI. The CDR3 sequence is CASSVWTYGYTF. The DNA of the CDR3 is TGTGCCAGCAGTGTGTGGACCTATGGCTACACCTTC.

This rearrangement joins TRBV6-1 to TRBJ2-1; tentatively, D is TRBD1 (5 bases). The germline V gene has CDR1 MNHNS and CDR2 SASEGT. This CDR3 spans 13 amino acids. Trimming removed 4 bases from V and 9 bases from J, with 13 bases in between. CDR3 region: CASSVGARSEQFF. CDR3 DNA sequence: TGTGCCAGCAGTGTTGGGGCAAGAAGTGAGCAGTTCTTC.

V gene TRBV28 combines with J gene TRBJ2-3; 8 bases agree with TRBD1. CDR3 length equals 17 residues. The J segment lost 0 bases and the V segment lost 6 bases, leaving 11 bases of the junction unmatched. CDR1 MDHEN and CDR2 SYDVKM come from the germline V gene. This CDR3 is CASSRPWTGKSTDTQYF. CDR3 nucleotides: TGTGCCAGCAGCAGACCGTGGACAGGGAAAAGCACAGATACGCAGTATTTT.

The J gene is TRBJ1-4, the V gene TRBV25-1, with 10 bases lining up with TRBD1. V lost 1 base to trimming and J lost 9 bases; unmatched junction nucleotides: 8. CDR3 length: 16 residues. Germline V gene lookup returns CDR1 MGHDK and CDR2 SYGVNS. Here the CDR3 DNA reads TGTGCCAGCAGTGAATTAACCGGGACAGGGGACCAAAAACTGTTTTTT. It translates to CASSELTGTGDQKLFF.

This chain connects TRBV20-1 to TRBJ2-1; D unclear. Germline CDR1 reads DFQATT; CDR2 reads SNEGSKA (reference sequence). V lost 7 bases, J lost 4 bases, and 8 bases lay in between. This CDR3 has 11 amino acids. CDR3 coding DNA: TGCAGTGGCGAGTCGTACAATGAGCAGTTCTTC. Protein: CSGESYNEQFF.

Regarding this clone: An end of the junction differs from the germline gene, which may be a read error. The chain is built from TRBV19 and TRBJ1-3, with D unclear. CDR3 length: 13 amino acids. Germline V lookup: CDR1 LNHDA, CDR2 SQIVND (reference sequence). The CDR3 DNA sequence: TGTGCCAGTAGTATAGAGGCTGGGAACACCATATATTTT. As protein: CASSIEAGNTIYF. Full variable domain (missing parts from reference TRBV19 and TRBJ1-3): DGGITQSPKYLFRKEGQNVTLSCEQNLNHDAMYWYRQDPGQGLRLIYYSQIVNDFQKGDIAEGYSVSREKKESFPLTVTSAQKNPTAFYLCASSIEAGNTIYFGEGSWLTVV.

The rearrangement joins TRBV12-1 to TRBJ2-7; TRBD2, the table's D call, was not compared with the DNA. TRBV12-1 is deemed a pseudogene. The CDR3 consists of 15 residues. The CDR3 reads CASSLGLAGHYEQYF. CDR3 nucleotide sequence: TGTGCCAGCAGCCTCGGACTAGCGGGACACTACGAGCAGTACTTC.

The chain has TRBV6-6 and TRBJ2-7; D gene unclear. The V end lost 2 bases, the J end lost 11 bases, and 16 bases lay between the germline ends. Germline loops: CDR1 MNHNY, CDR2 SVGAGI (reference sequence). This CDR3 has 13 amino acids. In DNA form, the CDR3 reads TGTGCCAGCAGTTACGTCCAGGCCCCTTTGAAGTACTTC. This sequence encodes CASSYVQAPLKYF.

V and J are TRBV11-2 and TRBJ2-1, with D unresolved. This CDR3 is 13 amino acids long. From germline, CDR1 is SGHAT and CDR2 FQNNGV. V was cut by 8 bases and J by 9 bases, with 17 bases left in between. The chain's CDR3 is CASGSAESGEQFF. The CDR3 coding sequence is TGTGCCAGCGGTTCGGCCGAGTCGGGTGAGCAGTTCTTC.